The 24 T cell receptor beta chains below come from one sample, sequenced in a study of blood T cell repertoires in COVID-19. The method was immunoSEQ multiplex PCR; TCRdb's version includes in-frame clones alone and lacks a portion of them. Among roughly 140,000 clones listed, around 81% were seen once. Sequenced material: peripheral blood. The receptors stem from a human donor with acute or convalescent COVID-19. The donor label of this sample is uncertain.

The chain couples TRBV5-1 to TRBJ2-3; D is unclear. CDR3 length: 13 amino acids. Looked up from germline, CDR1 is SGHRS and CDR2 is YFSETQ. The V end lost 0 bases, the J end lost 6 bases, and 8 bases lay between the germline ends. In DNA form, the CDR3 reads TGCGCCAGCAGCTTGGACCCGACTGATACGCAGTATTTT. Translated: CASSLDPTDTQYF.

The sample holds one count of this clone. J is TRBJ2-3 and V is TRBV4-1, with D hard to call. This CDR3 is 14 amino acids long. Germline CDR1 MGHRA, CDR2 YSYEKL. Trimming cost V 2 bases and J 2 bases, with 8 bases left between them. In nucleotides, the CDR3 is TGCGCCAGCAGCCAAAGAGGAGTCACAGATACGCAGTATTTT. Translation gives CASSQRGVTDTQYF.

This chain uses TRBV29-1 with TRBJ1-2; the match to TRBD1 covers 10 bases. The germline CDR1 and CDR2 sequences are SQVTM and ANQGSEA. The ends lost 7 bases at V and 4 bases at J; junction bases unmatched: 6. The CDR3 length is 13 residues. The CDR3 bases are TGCAGCGCCGCCGGACAGGGGGGCTATGGCTACACCTTC. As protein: CSAAGQGGYGYTF.

In DNA form, the CDR3 reads TGTGCCAGCAGCTTAGAGGCAGGGATGAACTACGAGCAGTACGTC. Amino acid sequence: CASSLEAGMNYEQYV. The chain uses TRBV7-8 and TRBJ2-7; TRBD1 might be the D (5 bases). Germline V gene lookup returns CDR1 SGHVS and CDR2 FQNEAQ. V dropped 1 base and J dropped 3 bases, with 13 bases sitting between them. The CDR3 totals 15 residues.

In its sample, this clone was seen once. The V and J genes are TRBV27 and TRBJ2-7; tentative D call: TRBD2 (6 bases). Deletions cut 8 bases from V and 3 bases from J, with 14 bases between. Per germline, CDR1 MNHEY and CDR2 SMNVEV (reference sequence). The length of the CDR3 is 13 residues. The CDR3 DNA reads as TGTGCCAGCGGCTACCGGGAGTACTACGAGCAGTACTTC. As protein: CASGYREYYEQYF.

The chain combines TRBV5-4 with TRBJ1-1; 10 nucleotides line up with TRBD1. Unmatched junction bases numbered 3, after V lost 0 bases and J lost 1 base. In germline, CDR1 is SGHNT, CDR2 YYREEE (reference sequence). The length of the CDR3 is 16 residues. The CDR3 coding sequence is TGTGCCAGCAGCTTGGGACAGGGGGCTGGGAACACTGAAGCTTTCTTT. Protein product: CASSLGQGAGNTEAFF. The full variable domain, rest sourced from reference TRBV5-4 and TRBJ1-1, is ETGVTQSPTHLIKTRGQQVTLRCSSQSGHNTVSWYQQALGQGPQFIFQYYREEENGRGNFPPRFSGLQFPNYSSELNVNALELDDSALYLCASSLGQGAGNTEAFFGQGTRLTVV.

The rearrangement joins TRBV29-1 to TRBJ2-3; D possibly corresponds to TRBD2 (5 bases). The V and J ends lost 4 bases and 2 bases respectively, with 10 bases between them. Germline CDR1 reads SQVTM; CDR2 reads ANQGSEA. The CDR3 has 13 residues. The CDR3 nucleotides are TGCAGCGTTGGCGGACTTATCACAGATACGCAGTATTTT. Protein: CSVGGLITDTQYF.

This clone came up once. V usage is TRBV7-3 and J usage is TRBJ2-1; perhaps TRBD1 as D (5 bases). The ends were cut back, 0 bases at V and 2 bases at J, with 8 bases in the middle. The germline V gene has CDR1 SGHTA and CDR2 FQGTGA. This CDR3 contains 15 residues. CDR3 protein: CASSLTAGTYNEQFF. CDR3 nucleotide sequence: TGTGCCAGCAGCTTAACAGCAGGGACCTACAATGAGCAGTTCTTC.

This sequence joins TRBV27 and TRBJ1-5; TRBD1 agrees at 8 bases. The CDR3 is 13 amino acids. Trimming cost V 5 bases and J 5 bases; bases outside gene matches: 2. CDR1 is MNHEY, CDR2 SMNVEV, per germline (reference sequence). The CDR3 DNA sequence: TGTGCCAGCAGTCAGGGGGCCTATCAGCCCCAGCATTTT. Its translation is CASSQGAYQPQHF.

This CDR3 is CASSYSGVTDTQYF. The CDR3 nucleotides are TGTGCCAGCAGTTATAGCGGGGTGACAGATACGCAGTATTTT. The chain employs TRBV5-4 and TRBJ2-3; 8 bases are a match to TRBD2. Trimming cost V 5 bases and J 3 bases; bases outside gene matches: 5. Germline assignment: CDR1 SGHNT and CDR2 YYREEE (reference sequence). The CDR3 has 14 amino acids.

In DNA form, the CDR3 reads TGTGCCAGCACCACCGGGACAGGGTACCACAATGAGCAGTTCTTC. Amino acids: CASTTGTGYHNEQFF. The rearrangement uses TRBV11-2 and TRBJ2-1; the match to TRBD1 covers 9 bases. V lost 7 bases to trimming and J lost 5 bases; unmatched junction nucleotides: 9. From germline, CDR1 is SGHAT and CDR2 FQNNGV. CDR3 size: 15 residues.

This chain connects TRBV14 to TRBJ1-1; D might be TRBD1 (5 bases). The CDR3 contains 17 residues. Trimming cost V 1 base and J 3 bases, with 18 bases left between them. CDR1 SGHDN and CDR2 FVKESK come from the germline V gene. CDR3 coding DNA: TGTGCCAGCAGCCAAGGACCCCTGACAGCCTTGTACACTGAAGCTTTCTTT. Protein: CASSQGPLTALYTEAFF.

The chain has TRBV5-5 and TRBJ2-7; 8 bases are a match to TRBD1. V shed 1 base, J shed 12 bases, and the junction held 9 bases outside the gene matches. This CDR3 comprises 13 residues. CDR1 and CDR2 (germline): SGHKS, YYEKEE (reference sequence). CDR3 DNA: TGTGCCAGCAGCTTGATAGAGACAGGGGTAGGGTACGTC. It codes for CASSLIETGVGYV.

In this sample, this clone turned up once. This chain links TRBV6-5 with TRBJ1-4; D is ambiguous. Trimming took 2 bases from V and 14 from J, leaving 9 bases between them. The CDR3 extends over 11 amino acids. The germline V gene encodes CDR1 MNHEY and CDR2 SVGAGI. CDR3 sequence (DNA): TGTGCCAGCAGTTACCAGGAAAGGCTGTTTTTT. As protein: CASSYQERLFF.

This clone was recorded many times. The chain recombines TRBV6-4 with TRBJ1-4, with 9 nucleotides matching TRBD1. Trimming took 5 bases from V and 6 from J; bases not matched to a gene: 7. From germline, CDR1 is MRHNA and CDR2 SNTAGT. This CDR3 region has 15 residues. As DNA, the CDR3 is TGTGCCAGCAGTAGACACGGGGACAGGGATGAAAAACTGTTTTTT. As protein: CASSRHGDRDEKLFF.

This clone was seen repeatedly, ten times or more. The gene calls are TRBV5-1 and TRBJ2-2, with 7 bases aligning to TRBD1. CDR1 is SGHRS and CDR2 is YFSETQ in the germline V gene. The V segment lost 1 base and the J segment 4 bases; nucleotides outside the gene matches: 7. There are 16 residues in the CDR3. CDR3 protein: CASSLQAGGPTGELFF. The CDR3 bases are TGCGCCAGCAGCTTGCAGGCAGGGGGTCCCACCGGGGAGCTGTTTTTT.

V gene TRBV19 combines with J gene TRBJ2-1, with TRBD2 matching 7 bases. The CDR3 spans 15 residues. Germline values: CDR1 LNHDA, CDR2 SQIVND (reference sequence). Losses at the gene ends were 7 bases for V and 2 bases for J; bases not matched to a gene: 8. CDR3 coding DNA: TGTGCCAGTATAAGGAGGGGAGGGACCTACAATGAGCAGTTCTTC. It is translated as CASIRRGGTYNEQFF.

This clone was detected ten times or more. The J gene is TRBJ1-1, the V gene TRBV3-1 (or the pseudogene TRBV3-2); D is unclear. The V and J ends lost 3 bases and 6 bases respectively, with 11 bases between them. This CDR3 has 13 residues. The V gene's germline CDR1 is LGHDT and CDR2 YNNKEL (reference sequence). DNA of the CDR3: TGTGCCAGCAGCCACGGGATCTACCCTGAAGCTTTCTTT. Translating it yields CASSHGIYPEAFF.

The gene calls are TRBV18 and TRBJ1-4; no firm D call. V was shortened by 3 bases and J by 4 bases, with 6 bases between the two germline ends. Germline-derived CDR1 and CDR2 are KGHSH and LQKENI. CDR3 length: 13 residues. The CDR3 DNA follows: TGTGCCAGCTCACCGGAGGTTAATGAAAAACTGTTTTTT. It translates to CASSPEVNEKLFF.

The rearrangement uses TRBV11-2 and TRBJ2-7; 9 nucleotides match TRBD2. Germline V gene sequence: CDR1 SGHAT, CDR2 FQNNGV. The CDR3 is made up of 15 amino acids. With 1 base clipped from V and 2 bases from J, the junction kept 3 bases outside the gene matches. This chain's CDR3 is CASSLAAGGPYEQYF. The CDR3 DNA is TGTGCCAGCAGCTTAGCAGCGGGGGGCCCCTACGAGCAGTACTTC.

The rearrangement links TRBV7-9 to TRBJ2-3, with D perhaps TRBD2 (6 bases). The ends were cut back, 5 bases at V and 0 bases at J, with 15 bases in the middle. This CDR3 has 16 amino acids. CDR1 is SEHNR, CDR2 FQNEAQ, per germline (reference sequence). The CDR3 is CASSPVYSGSTDTQYF. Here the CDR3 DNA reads TGTGCCAGCAGCCCCGTCTATAGCGGAAGCACAGATACGCAGTATTTT. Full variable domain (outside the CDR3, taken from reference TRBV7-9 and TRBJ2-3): DTGVSQNPRHKITKRGQNVTFRCDPISEHNRLYWYRQTLGQGPEFLTYFQNEAQLEKSRLLSDRFSAERPKGSFSTLEIQRTEQGDSAMYLCASSPVYSGSTDTQYFGPGTRLTVL.

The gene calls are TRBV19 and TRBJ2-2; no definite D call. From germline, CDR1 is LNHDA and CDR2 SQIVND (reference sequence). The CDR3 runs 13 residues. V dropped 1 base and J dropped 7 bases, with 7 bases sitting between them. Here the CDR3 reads CASSIVGGGELFF. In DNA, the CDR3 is TGTGCCAGTAGTATAGTCGGCGGCGGGGAGCTGTTTTTT.

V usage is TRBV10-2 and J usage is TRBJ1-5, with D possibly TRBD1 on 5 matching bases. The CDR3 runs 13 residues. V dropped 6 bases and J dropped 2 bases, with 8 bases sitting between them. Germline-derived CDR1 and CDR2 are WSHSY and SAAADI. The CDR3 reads CASSPGGNQPQHF. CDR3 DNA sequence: TGCGCCAGCAGCCCGGGGGGCAATCAGCCCCAGCATTTT.

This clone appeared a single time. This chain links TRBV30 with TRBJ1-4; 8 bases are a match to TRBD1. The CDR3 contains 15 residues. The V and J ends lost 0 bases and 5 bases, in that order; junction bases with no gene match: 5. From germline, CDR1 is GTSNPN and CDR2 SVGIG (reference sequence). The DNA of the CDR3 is TGTGCCTGGAGTGTACTCGGACAGGGAAATGAAAAACTGTTTTTT. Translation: CAWSVLGQGNEKLFF.